A selection of T cell receptor beta chains follows, all from one sample in a study of T cells after yellow fever vaccination. MiXCR, applied by TCRdb to the 5' RACE reads, yields one record per CDR3 protein. Among 620,000 or so distinct CDR3 sequences listed, around an eighth were seen once. The sample was PBMCs, taken on the day of the yellow fever booster vaccination. These receptors came from a man aged 25 to 45 who received the YFV17D yellow fever vaccine. Both conserved end residues are part of each CDR3. D genes are given only for firm matches. Only some rows state a clone size, as once, few, many or a class for expanded clones.

V gene	J gene	clone size	D gene	CDR3 DNA	CDR3 protein
TRBV12-3/TRBV12-4	TRBJ2-5	few	TRBD2	TGTGCCAGCAGTTTTAATTTCGGGACTACCAGGGAGACCCAGTACTTC	CASSFNFGTTRETQYF
TRBV4-3	TRBJ2-2	many	NA	TGCGCCAGCAGCCAAGGTTCGCCTACCCGGTACCGCACCGGGGAGCTGTTTTTT	CASSQGSPTRYRTGELFF
TRBV7-8	TRBJ1-5	NA	NA	TGTGCCAGCAGCCCTCTTGACAGGAGTAGCAATCAGCCCCAGCATTTT	CASSPLDRSSNQPQHF
TRBV4-3	TRBJ1-2	NA	NA	TGCGCCAGCAGCCAAGAAGAAGGGATACTCTTATATGGCTACACCTTC	CASSQEEGILLYGYTF
TRBV20-1	TRBJ2-5	few	TRBD1	TGCAGTGCCAGTACAGGGGGCGAGTCAATGGAGACCCAGTACTTC	CSASTGGESMETQYF
TRBV5-1	TRBJ2-3	NA	TRBD2	TGCGCCAGCAGCTTGGATGGCGGGAGACCGAATACGCAGTATTTT	CASSLDGGRPNTQYF
TRBV11-3	TRBJ2-1	few	NA	TGTGCCAGCAGTGGACAGAGGCGCAATGAGCAGTTCTTC	CASSGQRRNEQFF
TRBV12-3/TRBV12-4	TRBJ2-3	NA	NA	TGTGCCAGCAGTTCAAGTTTTGCTACGCAGTATTTT	CASSSSFATQYF
TRBV12-3/TRBV12-4	TRBJ2-1	NA	NA	TGTGCCAGCAGTTTGGGGATGGCGGGCAATGAGCAGTTCTTC	CASSLGMAGNEQFF
TRBV18	TRBJ2-5	NA	TRBD2	TGTGCCAGCTCCCTGAGGACTAGCGACCCTCAAGAGACCCAGTACTTC	CASSLRTSDPQETQYF
TRBV7-2	TRBJ2-3	few	NA	TGTGCCAGCAGCCCAGCGCGGCCTAGCACAGATACGCAGTATTTT	CASSPARPSTDTQYF
TRBV5-6	TRBJ2-1	few	TRBD1	TGTGCCAGCAGCTTCAGGGGGAGTGGCCACAATGAGCAGTTCTTC	CASSFRGSGHNEQFF
TRBV20-1	TRBJ1-2	few	NA	TGCAGTGCTCCTACAACTGGGGCAGGGCCCTATGGCTACACCTTC	CSAPTTGAGPYGYTF
TRBV9	TRBJ2-5	NA	TRBD2	TGTGCCAGCAGCGTAGGGCTAGCGGGAGGGCCGGGAGAGACCCAGTACTTC	CASSVGLAGGPGETQYF
TRBV30	TRBJ2-6	NA	NA	TGTGCCTGGAAGACGAAGAGCTCTGGGGCCAACGTCCTGACTTTC	CAWKTKSSGANVLTF
TRBV5-1	TRBJ2-3	NA	NA	TGCGCCAGCAGCTTGGCGGCGGGGCTCACAGATACGCAGTATTTT	CASSLAAGLTDTQYF
TRBV7-2	TRBJ2-1	NA	NA	TGTGCCAGCAGCTTAGGGCCTAGTCAACAGTTCTTC	CASSLGPSQQFF
TRBV15	TRBJ2-5	few	NA	TGTGCCACCGGGGACCAAGAGACCCAGTACTTC	CATGDQETQYF
TRBV5-1	TRBJ1-4	NA	NA	TGCGCCAGCAGCCCCTATTCAACTAATGAAAAACTGTTTTTT	CASSPYSTNEKLFF
TRBV29-1	TRBJ1-1	few	TRBD1	TGCAGCGCCAGGGACAGGGGGGGCACTGAAGCTTTCTTT	CSARDRGGTEAFF
TRBV11-1	TRBJ2-1	few	NA	TGTGCCAGCAGCTTAGGTGGGAATCACAATGAGCAGTTCTTC	CASSLGGNHNEQFF
TRBV29-1	TRBJ2-7	many	NA	TGCAGCGTTGAAGATGTCGGCTACGAGCAGTACTTC	CSVEDVGYEQYF
TRBV3-1	TRBJ2-7	NA	TRBD1	TGTGCCAGCAGCTACGGACAGGCCTACGAGCAGTACTTC	CASSYGQAYEQYF
TRBV7-9	TRBJ1-4	NA	NA	TGTGCCAGCAGCTTTCAGGTGTGGCTGACTGGTGAAAAACTGTTTTTT	CASSFQVWLTGEKLFF
TRBV10-3	TRBJ2-7	few	NA	TGTGCCATCAGTGATTCCAGGGTTGGCGAGCAGTACTTC	CAISDSRVGEQYF
TRBV27	TRBJ2-7	NA	NA	TGTGCCAGCAGTTTATCGGGGCTTAATCCCTACGAGCAGTACTTC	CASSLSGLNPYEQYF
TRBV25-1	TRBJ2-5	NA	NA	TGTGCCAGCAGTGAGGGGGTTAGCGTTCCTGAGACCCAGTACTTC	CASSEGVSVPETQYF
TRBV4-2	TRBJ2-5	NA	NA	TGTGCCAGCAGCCAAGAGAGGGGGGACAGTCGGGAGACCCAGTACTTC	CASSQERGDSRETQYF
TRBV20-1	TRBJ2-1	few	NA	TGCAGTGCCGATACTAGTTGGGCTTACAATGAGCAGTTCTTC	CSADTSWAYNEQFF
TRBV5-1	TRBJ1-4	NA	TRBD1	TGCGCCAGCAACGCCGGGACAGCGAGCAGGAAACTGTTTTTT	CASNAGTASRKLFF
TRBV6-2/TRBV6-3	TRBJ2-7	few	TRBD1	TGTGCCAGCTATTCCGGGACAGGGATATACGAGCAGTACTTC	CASYSGTGIYEQYF
TRBV29-1	TRBJ2-1	NA	NA	TGCAGCGTTGGCGTACAGCAGGAGGGTGAGCAGTTCTTC	CSVGVQQEGEQFF
TRBV20-1	TRBJ2-1	few	NA	TGCAGTGCTAGTACGACTAGTACCTACAATGAGCAGTTCTTC	CSASTTSTYNEQFF
TRBV29-1	TRBJ1-4	NA	NA	TGCAGCGTTGGTCCAGACGGAGGATCAGAAAAACTGTTTTTT	CSVGPDGGSEKLFF
TRBV12-3/TRBV12-4	TRBJ2-7	many	NA	TGTGCCAGCAGTTTAGATATTGGTAGGCGGGACCACGAGCAGTACTTC	CASSLDIGRRDHEQYF
TRBV11-2	TRBJ2-1	NA	NA	TGTGCCAGCAGCTTAGGCGGCGGCGTAAGCTCCTACAATGAGCAGTTCTTC	CASSLGGGVSSYNEQFF
TRBV6-1	TRBJ2-7	NA	NA	TGTGCCAGCATAGGCCCTCTAGGAGGGACCTACGAGCAGTACTTC	CASIGPLGGTYEQYF
TRBV4-3	TRBJ2-7	few	NA	TGCGCCAGCAGCCAAGATTGGGACCTCGGGCTTTACGAGCAGTACTTC	CASSQDWDLGLYEQYF
TRBV5-1	TRBJ2-7	few	NA	TGCGCCTATATACAGGGAGTAGTCTACGAGCAGTACTTC	CAYIQGVVYEQYF
TRBV29-1	TRBJ1-1	few	TRBD1	TGCAGCACTCGCCGGGACAGGGGGTCTGAGGCTGAAGCTTTCTTT	CSTRRDRGSEAEAFF